The entry below describes one T cell receptor beta chain. The antigen is undetermined. This specimen comes from a study of cytomegalovirus exposure and HLA in healthy donors. Study-wide background: Counted in an early data release were tens of millions of unique TCRs from HLA-typed donors.

The donors comprised healthy bone marrow donors. Notes on the study in general: Productive status was seen about 87% or about 30% of the time for most TCR beta V segments in an earlier analysis.

Primers: 60 Vbeta forward and 13 Jbeta reverse. This table comes from immunoSEQ multiplex PCR, and its TCRdb copy is limited to in-frame clones, with some not included. The sample carries approximately 110,000 clones, over 60% recorded once. CDR1 is SGHRS and CDR2 is YFSETQ in the germline V gene. Trimming cost V 2 bases and J 4 bases, with 7 bases left between them. The CDR3 length is 13 residues. The rearrangement joins TRBV5-1 to TRBJ2-1; the D is unclear. Sequenced sample: PBMCs. The source of this sequence is a man aged 60 to 75 in good health and CMV-seropositive. In DNA, the CDR3 is TGCGCCAGCAGCTTAGCACCGTACAATGAGCAGTTCTTC. Translation gives CASSLAPYNEQFF.